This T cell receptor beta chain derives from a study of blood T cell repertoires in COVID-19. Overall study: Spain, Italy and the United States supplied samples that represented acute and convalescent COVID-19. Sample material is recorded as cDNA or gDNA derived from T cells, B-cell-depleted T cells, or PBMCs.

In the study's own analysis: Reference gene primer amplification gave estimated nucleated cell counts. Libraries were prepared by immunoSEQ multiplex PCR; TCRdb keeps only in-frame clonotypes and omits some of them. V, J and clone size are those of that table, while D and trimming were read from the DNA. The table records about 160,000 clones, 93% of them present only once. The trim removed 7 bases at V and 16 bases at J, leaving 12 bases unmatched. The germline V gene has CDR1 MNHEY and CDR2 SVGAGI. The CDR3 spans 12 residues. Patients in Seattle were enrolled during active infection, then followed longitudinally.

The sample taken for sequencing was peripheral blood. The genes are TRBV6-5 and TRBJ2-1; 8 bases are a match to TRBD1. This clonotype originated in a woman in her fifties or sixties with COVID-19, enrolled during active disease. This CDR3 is CASTDTGTGVFF. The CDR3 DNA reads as TGTGCCAGCACCGACACCGGGACAGGAGTTTTCTTC.